In its sample, the clone carrying this T cell receptor beta chain was seen a few times. Germline V gene data show CDR1 as SGHRS and CDR2 as YFSETQ. CDR3 size: 16 residues. The V segment lost 8 bases and the J segment 0 bases; nucleotides outside the gene matches: 8. The data stem from a study of T cells in Graves' hyperthyroidism and ophthalmopathy. RNA transcripts served as the template for amplifying TCR beta CDR3 regions. Initially, a first-round RT-PCR of the TCR CDR3 employed the HTBI primer set. One entry per CDR3 protein results from TCRdb running MiXCR on the multiplex PCR reads. This sample carries approximately 620,000 distinct CDR3 sequences, 14% of them seen once, and the ten largest clones take 4.5% to 6%.

Source material: blood. The rearrangement links TRBV5-1 to TRBJ1-3; 10 nucleotides agree with TRBD1. This receptor was taken from a woman aged 30 to 39 with Graves' hyperthyroidism that later progressed to Graves' ophthalmopathy. Here the CDR3 DNA reads TGCGCCAGTACCGGGACAGGGGTTACCTCTGGAAACACCATATATTTT. Amino acids: CASTGTGVTSGNTIYF.